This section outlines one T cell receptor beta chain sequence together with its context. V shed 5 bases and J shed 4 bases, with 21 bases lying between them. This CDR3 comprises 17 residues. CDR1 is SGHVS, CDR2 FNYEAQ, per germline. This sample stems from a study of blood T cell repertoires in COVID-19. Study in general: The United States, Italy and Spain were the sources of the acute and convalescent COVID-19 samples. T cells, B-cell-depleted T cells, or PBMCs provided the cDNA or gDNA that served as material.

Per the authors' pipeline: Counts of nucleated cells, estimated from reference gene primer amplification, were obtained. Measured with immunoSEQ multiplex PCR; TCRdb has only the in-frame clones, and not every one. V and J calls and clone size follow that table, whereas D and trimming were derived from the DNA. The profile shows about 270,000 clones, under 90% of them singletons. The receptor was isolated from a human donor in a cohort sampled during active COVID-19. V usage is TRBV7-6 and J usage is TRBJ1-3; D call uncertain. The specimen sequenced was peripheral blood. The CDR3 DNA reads TGTGCCAGCAGCGAAACACTCAGTGGAGGTTCGGGAAACACCATATATTTT. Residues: CASSETLSGGSGNTIYF.